This T cell receptor (beta chain) is drawn from a study of regulatory T cells in long-lasting Graves disease. The study's findings and limits: Thyroid tissue was not studied; only peripheral blood was.

HTBI primers from iRepertoire and Arm-PCR of CDR3 regions yielded the TCR beta libraries. TCRdb redid the calling of the multiplex PCR reads with MiXCR, one entry per CDR3 protein. The sample carries roughly 500,000 distinct CDR3 sequences, approximately 13% recorded once. The time point: newly diagnosed GD, antithyroid drugs for less than 3 months. With RNA extracted from PBMCs as input, the TCR library was made. Graves' disease was diagnosed by American Thyroid Association guidelines. V gave up 10 bases and J gave up 6 bases, with 24 bases separating them. Looked up from germline, CDR1 is MNHEY and CDR2 is SMNVEV (reference sequence). The CDR3 loop spans 15 amino acids. This clonotype is medium-sized (0.01 to 0.1%) by share. What it recognizes is unknown. This sample was also put to use in a study of T cells in Graves' hyperthyroidism and ophthalmopathy. That source adds: A set of HTBI primers served as the primers for a first-round RT-PCR of the TCR CDR3. Ophthalmopathy was identified by the model a median around 6 months ahead of onset.

This TCR derives from a man younger than 40 with Graves disease. Specimen: peripheral blood mononuclear cells (PBMCs), collected at new diagnosis, from a patient treated with antithyroid drugs. J is TRBJ1-2 and V is TRBV27; D perhaps matches TRBD1 (6 bases). The CDR3 region has the DNA TGTGCCACCCACCTTTCCGGGACAAGTAATGATGGCTACACCTTC. Its translation is CATHLSGTSNDGYTF.